This TCR beta chain derives from a study of blood T cell repertoires in COVID-19. Study background: Specimens from acute and convalescent COVID-19 originated in the United States, Italy and Spain. PBMCs, B-cell-depleted T cells, or T cells provided the cDNA or gDNA that made up the material.

Sequencing was performed with immunoSEQ multiplex PCR; in TCRdb, only in-frame clones are kept and a portion is missing. The table shows 110,000 to 150,000 clones, with about 81% occurring only once. Germline CDR1 is SGHRS and CDR2 is YFSETQ. Trimming left V 0 bases short and J 9 bases short, with 10 bases between. This CDR3 contains 13 residues. The origin of this receptor is a woman older than 75 with acute or convalescent COVID-19. The sample consisted of peripheral blood. J is TRBJ1-5 and V is TRBV5-1, with D maybe TRBD1 (6 bases). DNA for the CDR3: TGCGCCAGCAGCTTGGGACAGGACGCGCCCCAGCATTTT. It is translated as CASSLGQDAPQHF.